A single sample is the source of the 7 T cell receptor beta chains below, sequenced in a study of blood T cell repertoires in COVID-19. The protocol was immunoSEQ multiplex PCR, while the TCRdb copy is restricted to in-frame clones and leaves out a portion. Here the sample spans approximately 170,000 clones, roughly 93% being singletons. Sequencing input: peripheral blood. Every receptor here comes from a man aged 18 to 35 with COVID-19, enrolled during active disease.

The V gene is TRBV6-5, the J gene TRBJ1-3; TRBD1 is a possible D gene (6 bases). Germline CDR1 and CDR2: MNHEY and SVGAGI. The V gene lost 9 bases and the J gene lost 0 bases, with 15 bases spanning the gap. The CDR3 runs 15 residues. Here the CDR3 reads CASRGTSFSGNTIYF. The DNA of the CDR3 is TGTGCCAGTAGGGGGACAAGTTTCTCTGGAAACACCATATATTTT.

The rearrangement joins TRBV14 to TRBJ2-7; 7 bases fit TRBD2. CDR1 is SGHDN, CDR2 FVKESK, per germline. The CDR3 sequence is 15 residues long. Germline trimming cut 5 bases from V and 1 base from J; bases unmatched to any gene: 8. In DNA form, the CDR3 reads TGTGCCAGCAGCGCCCGGGGGGATCTATCCTACGAGCAGTACTTC. Protein sequence: CASSARGDLSYEQYF.

The rearrangement links TRBV10-3 to TRBJ2-7; possible D gene TRBD2, 5 bases. The germline gives CDR1 ENHRY, CDR2 SYGVKD. The CDR3 contains 15 residues. Trimming pared 5 bases from V and 0 bases from J, leaving 14 bases between. In DNA, the CDR3 is TGTGCCATCAGTCCGGGATCCCTAAGCTCCTACGAGCAGTACTTC. This gives the protein CAISPGSLSSYEQYF.

V and J are TRBV4-3 and TRBJ1-1, with D hard to call. Germline values: CDR1 LGHNA, CDR2 YSLEER. The length of the CDR3 is 13 residues. V was cut by 0 bases and J by 8 bases, with 10 bases left in between. CDR3 DNA: TGCGCCAGCAGCCAAGATACGTCAGGCGAAGCTTTCTTT. It yields the protein CASSQDTSGEAFF.

The chain joins TRBV28 to TRBJ1-1; TRBD1 is a possible D gene (6 bases). V dropped 10 bases and J dropped 1 base, with 19 bases sitting between them. The CDR3 runs to 15 residues. The germline gives CDR1 MDHEN, CDR2 SYDVKM. In nucleotides, the CDR3 is TGTGCCACCAGGTACCATACAGGGCCGAACACTGAAGCTTTCTTT. It is translated as CATRYHTGPNTEAFF.

This clone showed up just a few times. This chain joins TRBV5-1 and TRBJ2-1; 8 bases match TRBD2. The length of the CDR3 is 16 residues. With 4 bases clipped from V and 3 bases from J, the junction kept 9 bases outside the gene matches. Germline V CDR1 and CDR2: SGHRS, YFSETQ. CDR3 amino acids: CASSLTLAALYNEQFF. The CDR3 region has the DNA TGCGCCAGCAGCCTGACACTAGCGGCCCTCTACAATGAGCAGTTCTTC.

The CDR3 loop is CASSPMMRSWEQYF. In DNA, the CDR3 is TGTGCCAGCAGCCCCATGATGAGGTCCTGGGAGCAGTACTTC. This rearrangement joins TRBV7-9 to TRBJ2-7, with unresolved D. The CDR3 spans 14 residues. V lost 5 bases and J 7 bases, leaving 18 bases between the germline ends. CDR1 and CDR2 from the germline V gene are SEHNR and FQNEAQ (reference sequence).